Listed below are T cell receptor beta chains from one sample, sequenced in a study of cytomegalovirus exposure and HLA in healthy donors. The assay was immunoSEQ multiplex PCR, and TCRdb's table has in-frame clones only and misses some. The table lists 250,000 or so clones, about nine tenths of them singletons. What was sequenced was PBMCs. The origin of the receptors is a girl between 2 and 10 years old in good health and CMV-seronegative. CDR3s include the opening cysteine and the closing phenylalanine or tryptophan. The order of the fields is clone size, D gene, V gene, J gene, CDR3 DNA, CDR3 protein. D genes are given only for firm matches. Some rows mark clone size as missing; the rest say once, few, many or name a class of expanded clone.

>-|-|TRBV15|TRBJ2-7
TGTGCCACCAGCAGAGGTGGGGGAGGCTCCGAGCAGTACTTC
CATSRGGGGSEQYF
>-|TRBD2|TRBV5-6|TRBJ2-1
TGTGCCAGCAGCTTTAAGGGAGGGCCCCGGTTCTTC
CASSFKGGPRFF
>-|-|TRBV18|TRBJ2-7
TGTGCCAGCTCTGCTCGGGGATACGAGCAGTACTTC
CASSARGYEQYF
>-|-|TRBV11-2|TRBJ2-4
TGTGCCAGCAGCTTAGTCTCGTCTCAGTACTTC
CASSLVSSQYF
>once|-|TRBV5-6|TRBJ2-5
TGTGCCAGCAGAGGGGGGGGATTGGGCCAAGAGACCCAGTACTTC
CASRGGGLGQETQYF
>-|-|TRBV13|TRBJ2-5
TGTGCCAGCAGCCCCATAAGGGGCGAGACCCAGTACTTC
CASSPIRGETQYF
>once|-|TRBV30|TRBJ1-2
TGTGCCTGGAGACCCGTCAGTTGGGGCTACACCTTC
CAWRPVSWGYTF
>-|-|TRBV27|TRBJ2-2
TGTGCCAGCAGTCCGAGTCTAGCGTACACCGGGGAGCTGTTTTTT
CASSPSLAYTGELFF
>-|-|TRBV7-6|TRBJ2-7
TGTGCCAGCAGCCCATCGGGTCGGGGTTCAGACTACGAGCAGTACTTC
CASSPSGRGSDYEQYF
>-|-|TRBV5-6|TRBJ1-2
TGTGCCAGCAGCTTGTATACAGGGCCCGAGGACTATGGCTACACCTTC
CASSLYTGPEDYGYTF
>-|-|TRBV18|TRBJ2-7
TGTGCCAGCTCCCGAATAGAAAACTACGAGCAGTACTTC
CASSRIENYEQYF